A selection of T cell receptor beta chains follows, all from one sample in a study of blood T cell repertoires in COVID-19. The table came from immunoSEQ multiplex PCR; TCRdb's copy has only in-frame clones and leaves some out. The data contain about 230,000 clones, about 85% of them singletons. Material: peripheral blood. These receptors all come from a man aged 40-55 years with acute or convalescent COVID-19. CDR3s include the opening cysteine and the closing phenylalanine or tryptophan. The D gene is left open where the match is weak. Only some rows state a clone size, as once, few, many or a class for expanded clones.

NA NA TRBJ1-2 TRBV10-3 TGTGCCATCAGTGAGACACGACAGACCCCATCGGATGGCTACACCTTC CAISETRQTPSDGYTF
NA NA TRBJ1-2 TRBV15 TGTGCCACCAGCAGAGAATTGGACTCCTATGGCTACACCTTC CATSRELDSYGYTF
NA NA TRBJ2-3 TRBV5-1 TGCGCCAGCAAGGCTGAGGCAGATACGCAGTATTTT CASKAEADTQYF
TRBD1 NA TRBJ2-3 TRBV7-3 TGTGCCAGCAGCGCCCTTCACAGGGGGAAGGGCGCAGATACGCAGTATTTT CASSALHRGKGADTQYF
TRBD1 NA TRBJ1-1 TRBV29-1 TGCAGCGCGGCGGGGTATGACAGGGGCACTGAAGCTTTCTTT CSAAGYDRGTEAFF
TRBD1 once TRBJ1-4 TRBV7-3 TGTGCCAGCAGCTCCAACAGGGGAATTTTGCGAAAACTGTTTTTT CASSSNRGILRKLFF
TRBD1 NA TRBJ1-1 TRBV9 TGTGCCAGCAGCGTAGCGATTCAGGGGGCGGGGAACACTGAAGCTTTCTTT CASSVAIQGAGNTEAFF
TRBD2 NA TRBJ2-7 TRBV11-2 TGTGCCAGCAGCTTAGTTCGCGGGGGGCTCTACGAGCAGTACTTC CASSLVRGGLYEQYF
TRBD1 NA TRBJ2-7 TRBV7-2 TGTGCCAGCAGCCGCGGACAGGCTGGCTACGAGCAGTACTTC CASSRGQAGYEQYF
NA NA TRBJ1-5 TRBV15 TGTGCCACCAGCGGGGCTTCAGGGGCTAGCAATCAGCCCCAGCATTTT CATSGASGASNQPQHF
NA NA TRBJ1-5 TRBV3-1/TRBV3-2 TGTGCCAGCAGCTTCGGACAGTATCAGCCCCAGCATTTT CASSFGQYQPQHF
TRBD1 NA TRBJ1-1 TRBV13 TGTGCCAGCACCCTGGGGGACAGGGGAGGAGCTTTCTTT CASTLGDRGGAFF
TRBD1 once TRBJ1-4 TRBV6-5 TGTGCCAGCAGAAGACAGGGACGGAATGAAAAACTGTTTTTT CASRRQGRNEKLFF
NA NA TRBJ1-2 TRBV5-4 TGTGCCAGCAGCTGGGCCAGGGAGGCTGGGGGCTACACCTTC CASSWAREAGGYTF
TRBD1 NA TRBJ2-6 TRBV5-1 TGCGCCAGCAGCCCGAACGGACAGGGTTACTCTGGGGCCAACGTCCTGACTTTC CASSPNGQGYSGANVLTF
TRBD1 NA TRBJ1-5 TRBV29-1 TGCAGCGTTCTCGGACAGGGGAATCAGCCCCAGCATTTT CSVLGQGNQPQHF
NA few TRBJ1-5 TRBV27 TGTGCCAGCAGTGTGAGTTATAGCAATCAGCCCCAGCATTTT CASSVSYSNQPQHF
NA NA TRBJ1-2 TRBV7-9 TGTGCCAGCAGCCACCCGGGAGCACCGGGATATGGCTACACCTTC CASSHPGAPGYGYTF
NA once TRBJ1-2 TRBV30 TGTGCCTGGAGTCAACAACGAAACTATGGCTACACCTTC CAWSQQRNYGYTF
NA NA TRBJ2-3 TRBV5-1 TGCGCCAGCAGCCTGGAGGGGAACACAGATACGCAGTATTTT CASSLEGNTDTQYF
TRBD1 NA TRBJ1-5 TRBV28 TGTGCCAGCAGAGTTGACAGGGGGCTAAATTATCAGCCCCAGCATTTT CASRVDRGLNYQPQHF
TRBD1 NA TRBJ1-1 TRBV6-5 TGTGCCAGCAGCCAGGGGGCCGGAACTTTCTTT CASSQGAGTFF
NA NA TRBJ1-5 TRBV2 TGTGCCAGCAGTGGGGAGGTTAATCAGCCCCAGCATTTT CASSGEVNQPQHF
TRBD2 NA TRBJ2-1 TRBV6-6 TGTGCCAGTCGGCCCCCGACTAGCGGGGTTGGGAATGAGCAGTTCTTC CASRPPTSGVGNEQFF
NA NA TRBJ2-3 TRBV2 TGTGCCAGCAGGACAGTGACAGATACGCAGTATTTT CASRTVTDTQYF
TRBD1 NA TRBJ1-6 TRBV6-2/TRBV6-3 TGTGCCAGCAGTTACTCCGACAGGGAAAGTTCACCCCTCCACTTT CASSYSDRESSPLHF
NA NA TRBJ2-5 TRBV30 TGTGCCTGGTCCGGCGGGGACGGAGAGACCCAGTACTTC CAWSGGDGETQYF
TRBD1 NA TRBJ1-3 TRBV6-5 TGTGCCAGCAGTCGGGACAGGACCTCTGGAAACACCATATATTTT CASSRDRTSGNTIYF